The entry below describes one T cell receptor beta chain. These data originate in a study of early T cells in non-severe SARS-CoV-2 infection. Study overall: Unsorted whole blood bulk RNA was sequenced, with unpaired chains.

This CDR3 has 14 amino acids. Germline assignment: CDR1 ENHRY and CDR2 SYGVKD. After removal of 4 bases from V and 5 bases from J, the junction contained 2 bases not matched to a gene. Researchers attached unique molecular identifiers to individual cDNA molecules. TCRdb recomputed calls from the 5' RACE reads with MiXCR, one row per CDR3 protein. The data show 70,000 to 90,000 distinct CDR3 sequences, 15% seen once. The chain is built from TRBV10-3 and TRBJ1-5; 10 bases align to TRBD1. The sample consisted of whole blood. This receptor was taken from an adult who was a healthcare worker with PCR-confirmed SARS-CoV-2 infection or an uninfected control (not recorded which). DNA for the CDR3: TGTGCCATCAGTGGACAGGGGGCTCATCAGCCCCAGCATTTT. Amino acids: CAISGQGAHQPQHF.